Listed below are T cell receptor beta chains from one sample, sequenced in a study of cytomegalovirus exposure and HLA in healthy donors. Produced via immunoSEQ multiplex PCR; TCRdb's table is partial and in-frame only. In the table there are around 140,000 clones, approximately 77% of which are singletons. Sequenced material: PBMCs. These receptors were taken from a middle-aged woman in good health and CMV-seronegative. CDR3s include the opening cysteine and the closing phenylalanine or tryptophan. The D gene is left open where the match is weak. For some rows the clone size is stated as once, few or many, or as a class when expanded; others skip it.

.,TRBJ2-7,.,TRBV5-5,CASSLAAGRPPEQYF,TGTGCCAGCAGCTTGGCCGCGGGACGGCCTCCCGAGCAGTACTTC
TRBD1,TRBJ1-2,.,TRBV27,CASSYRQGLYGYTF,TGTGCCAGCAGTTACCGACAGGGGCTCTATGGCTACACCTTC
.,TRBJ1-5,.,TRBV27,CASRYSGGDGNQPQHF,TGTGCCAGCCGCTACTCGGGGGGGGATGGCAATCAGCCCCAGCATTTT
.,TRBJ1-5,.,TRBV4-3,CASSQDTAGRQPQHF,TGCGCCAGCAGCCAAGATACGGCAGGGAGGCAGCCCCAGCATTTT
.,TRBJ1-2,.,TRBV6-5,CASSDRQTNYGYTF,TGTGCCAGCAGTGACAGACAGACTAACTATGGCTACACCTTC
.,TRBJ1-1,once,TRBV15,CATGALGQTPNTEAFF,TGTGCCACCGGGGCCCTGGGACAAACCCCGAACACTGAAGCTTTCTTT
.,TRBJ2-7,.,TRBV5-1,CASSLMDNLEYEQYF,TGCGCCAGCAGCTTGATGGACAATTTGGAATACGAGCAGTACTTC
TRBD1,TRBJ1-2,.,TRBV4-3,CASSQDRIGYGYTF,TGCGCCAGCAGCCAGGACAGGATCGGGTATGGCTACACCTTC
.,TRBJ1-4,few,TRBV5-1,CASSPSGFTNEKLFF,TGCGCCAGCAGCCCGTCAGGATTCACTAATGAAAAACTGTTTTTT
TRBD2,TRBJ2-3,.,TRBV10-3,CAISGPPSGVTDTQYF,TGTGCCATCAGTGGTCCTCCTAGCGGGGTCACAGATACGCAGTATTTT
.,TRBJ2-1,.,TRBV29-1,CSFTGNYNEQFF,TGCAGCTTCACGGGAAATTACAATGAGCAGTTCTTC
TRBD1,TRBJ1-3,few,TRBV30,CAWRSQGGTSGNTIYF,TGTGCCTGGAGGAGTCAGGGGGGAACCTCTGGAAACACCATATATTTT
.,TRBJ2-7,.,TRBV18,CASSRDRSYEQYF,TGTGCCAGCTCACGCGACAGGTCCTACGAGCAGTACTTC
TRBD1,TRBJ1-2,.,TRBV7-8,CATVRGEYGYTF,TGTGCCACTGTCAGGGGGGAGTATGGCTACACCTTC
.,TRBJ1-1,.,TRBV6-5,CASSYSFMGVNTEAFF,TGTGCCAGCAGTTATTCTTTTATGGGAGTGAACACTGAAGCTTTCTTT
TRBD2,TRBJ2-3,.,TRBV29-1,CSVLTTSGAVDTQYF,TGCAGCGTTCTCACGACTAGCGGGGCTGTCGATACGCAGTATTTT
.,TRBJ2-7,once,TRBV9,CASSVDGDLYEQYF,TGTGCCAGCAGCGTAGATGGAGATCTCTACGAGCAGTACTTC
.,TRBJ1-5,.,TRBV7-6,CASSSGGQYSNQPQHF,TGTGCCAGCAGCTCGGGGGGGCAGTATAGCAATCAGCCCCAGCATTTT
TRBD1,TRBJ1-2,.,TRBV7-9,CASRLDRGWGYTF,TGTGCCAGCAGACTGGACAGGGGATGGGGCTACACCTTC
TRBD1,TRBJ2-4,once,TRBV5-1,CASSSTGTGLAKNIQYF,TGCGCCAGCAGTTCGACCGGGACAGGGTTGGCCAAAAACATTCAGTACTTC
TRBD1,TRBJ2-1,once,TRBV5-1,CASSSGTVAYNEQFF,TGCGCCAGCAGCTCGGGGACAGTAGCCTACAATGAGCAGTTCTTC
TRBD2,TRBJ2-2,once,TRBV30,CAGGEGYTGELFF,TGTGCCGGGGGGGAGGGGTACACCGGGGAGCTGTTTTTT
.,TRBJ1-5,.,TRBV6-5,CASSYSATRGQPQHF,TGTGCCAGCAGTTACTCCGCCACCCGGGGTCAGCCCCAGCATTTT
TRBD2,TRBJ2-3,.,TRBV2,CASSERRGDTDTQYF,TGTGCCAGCAGTGAGAGGCGGGGGGACACAGATACGCAGTATTTT
.,TRBJ1-5,.,TRBV18,CASSFSDSSQPQHF,TGTGCCAGCTCATTCTCGGACAGTTCTCAGCCCCAGCATTTT
.,TRBJ1-1,.,TRBV5-6,CASSLGGSTKAFF,TGTGCCAGCAGCTTAGGGGGTAGCACTAAAGCTTTCTTT
TRBD2,TRBJ2-3,.,TRBV27,CASSSGLAGNTDTQYF,TGTGCCAGCAGTTCCGGACTAGCGGGGAACACAGATACGCAGTATTTT
TRBD1,TRBJ1-2,.,TRBV27,CASSSPVGGQGRLYTF,TGTGCCAGCAGTTCGCCCGTCGGTGGACAGGGGCGGCTCTACACCTTC